Below are 9 T cell receptor beta chains sequenced from a single sample in a study of cytomegalovirus exposure and HLA in healthy donors. PCR involved 60 Vbeta and 13 Jbeta primers. Some clones are missing from TCRdb's copy, which holds only in-frame ones; the method was immunoSEQ multiplex PCR. The table has some 57,000 clones, around three fifths seen once. Sequenced sample: PBMCs. The receptor set was obtained from a human donor in good health.

The chain uses TRBV6-1 and TRBJ1-1, with D hard to call. With 6 bases removed from V and 3 bases from J, the gap between germline ends came to 14 bases. CDR1 MNHNS and CDR2 SASEGT come from the germline V gene. The length of the CDR3 is 14 residues. As DNA, the CDR3 is TGTGCCAGCAGCCGCGTGGTGCGGGACACTGAAGCTTTCTTT. The encoded protein is CASSRVVRDTEAFF.

This sequence joins TRBV27 and TRBJ2-7; TRBD1 matches at 7 bases. The CDR3 covers 17 residues. Trimming at V came to 2 bases and at J to 5 bases, leaving 15 bases not matched to a gene. Germline CDR1 MNHEY, CDR2 SMNVEV (reference sequence). CDR3 nucleotide sequence: TGTGCCAGCAGTTTACGACAGGGTAAGGTCCTTCGGCACGAGCAGTACTTC. Encoded protein: CASSLRQGKVLRHEQYF.

The chain is built from TRBV18 and TRBJ2-5; TRBD1 matches at 7 bases. The CDR3 is made up of 13 amino acids. J gave up 5 bases and V 3 bases, and 3 bases lay outside the gene matches. Germline V gene data show CDR1 as KGHSH and CDR2 as LQKENI. CDR3 in amino acids: CASSPTGVETQYF. CDR3 sequence (DNA): TGTGCCAGCTCACCTACAGGGGTGGAGACCCAGTACTTC. Based on the CDR3 plus reference TRBV18 and TRBJ2-5, the full variable domain is NAGVMQNPRHLVRRRGQEARLRCSPMKGHSHVYWYRQLPEEGLKFMVYLQKENIIDESGMPKERFSAEFPKEGPSILRIQQVVRGDSAAYFCASSPTGVETQYFGPGTRLLVL.

The chain combines TRBV7-2 with TRBJ1-2; D is perhaps TRBD1 (6 bases). Trimming removed 6 bases at V and 1 base at J, with 18 bases between. Germline lookup yields CDR1 SGHTA and CDR2 FQGNSA. This CDR3 has 16 residues. CDR3 nucleotide sequence: TGTGCCAGCAGGCCCCGGACAGTTAGCATTAACTATGGCTACACCTTC. Its protein is CASRPRTVSINYGYTF.

This clone was observed once. V usage is TRBV28 and J usage is TRBJ2-2; unclear D gene. CDR3 length: 13 amino acids. Trimming removed 5 bases from V and 4 bases from J, with 8 bases in between. Germline V CDR1 and CDR2: MDHEN, SYDVKM. The DNA of the CDR3 is TGTGCCAGCAGTATTAATCCCACCGGGGAGCTGTTTTTT. It encodes CASSINPTGELFF.

This clone was seen a handful of times. The V gene is TRBV27, the J gene TRBJ2-2; possible D gene TRBD1, 5 bases. Germline V gene lookup returns CDR1 MNHEY and CDR2 SMNVEV (reference sequence). The CDR3 sequence is 17 residues long. Trimming pared 3 bases from V and 1 base from J, leaving 15 bases between. CDR3 DNA sequence: TGTGCCAGCAGTTTCCTTCAGGGCAGGAGGAACACCGGGGAGCTGTTTTTT. Translated: CASSFLQGRRNTGELFF.

The chain combines TRBV19 with TRBJ2-7; D not certain. Trimming took 11 bases from V and 3 from J, leaving 17 bases between them. This CDR3 comprises 13 residues. Per germline, CDR1 LNHDA and CDR2 SQIVND (reference sequence). Written as DNA, the CDR3 is TGTGCCTCTCATGGGCGCTCCTACTACGAGCAGTACTTC. It is translated as CASHGRSYYEQYF.

The chain employs TRBV29-1 and TRBJ1-3; possible D gene TRBD1, 6 bases. The CDR3 runs 14 residues. In germline, CDR1 is SQVTM, CDR2 ANQGSEA. V was pared by 6 bases and J by 4 bases, with 16 bases between. The CDR3 region has the DNA TGCAGCGTCCGTTGGCAGGGGTTGGGAAACACCATATATTTT. Translating it yields CSVRWQGLGNTIYF.

The rearrangement joins TRBV30 to TRBJ2-2, with a possible D match to TRBD2 (5 bases). The V end was cut by 5 bases, the J end by 1 base, with 11 bases between. CDR1 and CDR2 (germline): GTSNPN, SVGIG (reference sequence). CDR3 length: 14 amino acids. CDR3 region: CAWGSKMNTGELFF. CDR3 nucleotide sequence: TGTGCCTGGGGGAGTAAGATGAACACCGGGGAGCTGTTTTTT.